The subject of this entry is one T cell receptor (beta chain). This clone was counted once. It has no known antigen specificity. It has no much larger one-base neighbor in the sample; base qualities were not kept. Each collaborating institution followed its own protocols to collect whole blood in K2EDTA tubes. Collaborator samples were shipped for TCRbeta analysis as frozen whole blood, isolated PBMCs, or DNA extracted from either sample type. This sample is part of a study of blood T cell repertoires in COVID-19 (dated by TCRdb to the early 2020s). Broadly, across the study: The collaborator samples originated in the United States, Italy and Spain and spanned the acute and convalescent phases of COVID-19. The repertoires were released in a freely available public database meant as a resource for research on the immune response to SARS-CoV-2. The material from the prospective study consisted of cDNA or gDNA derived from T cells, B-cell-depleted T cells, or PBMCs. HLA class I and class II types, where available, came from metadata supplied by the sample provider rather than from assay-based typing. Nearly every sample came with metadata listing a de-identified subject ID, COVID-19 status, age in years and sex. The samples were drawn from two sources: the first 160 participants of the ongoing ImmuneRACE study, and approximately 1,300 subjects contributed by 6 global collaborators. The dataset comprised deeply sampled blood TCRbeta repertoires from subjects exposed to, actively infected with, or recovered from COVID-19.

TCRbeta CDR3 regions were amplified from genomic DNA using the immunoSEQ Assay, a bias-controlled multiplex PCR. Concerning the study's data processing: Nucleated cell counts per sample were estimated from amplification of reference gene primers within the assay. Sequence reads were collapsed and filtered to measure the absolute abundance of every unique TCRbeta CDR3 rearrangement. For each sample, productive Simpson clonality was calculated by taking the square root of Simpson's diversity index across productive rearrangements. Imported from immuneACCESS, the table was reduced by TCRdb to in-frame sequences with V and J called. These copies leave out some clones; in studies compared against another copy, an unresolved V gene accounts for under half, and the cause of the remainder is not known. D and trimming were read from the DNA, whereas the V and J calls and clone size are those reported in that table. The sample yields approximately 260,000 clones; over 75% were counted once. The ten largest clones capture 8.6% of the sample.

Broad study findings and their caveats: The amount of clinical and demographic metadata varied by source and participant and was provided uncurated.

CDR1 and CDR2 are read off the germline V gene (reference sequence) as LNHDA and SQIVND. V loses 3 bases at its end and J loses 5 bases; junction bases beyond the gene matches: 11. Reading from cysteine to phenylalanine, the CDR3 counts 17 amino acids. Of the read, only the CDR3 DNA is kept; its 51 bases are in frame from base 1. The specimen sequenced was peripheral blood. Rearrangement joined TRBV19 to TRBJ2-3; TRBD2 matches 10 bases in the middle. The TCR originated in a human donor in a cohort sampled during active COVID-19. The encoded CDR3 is CASSMSSAGGLRDTQYF. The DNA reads TGTGCCAGTAGTATGTCGTCAGCGGGAGGGCTACGAGATACGCAGTATTTT. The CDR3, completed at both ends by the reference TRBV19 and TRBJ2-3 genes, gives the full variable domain DGGITQSPKYLFRKEGQNVTLSCEQNLNHDAMYWYRQDPGQGLRLIYYSQIVNDFQKGDIAEGYSVSREKKESFPLTVTSAQKNPTAFYLCASSMSSAGGLRDTQYFGPGTRLTVL.